Shown below are 14 T cell receptor beta chains from a single sample sequenced in a study of metastatic and nonmetastatic thyroid tumors. All patients were treatment-naive before thyroid surgery. TCRdb re-processed the PCR reads through MiXCR. The profile shows about 52,000 clones, approximately 19% of them singletons. Specimen: blood. The origin of the receptors is a female donor with papillary thyroid cancer or a benign thyroid nodule (not recorded which). Some clones in this sample may be carry-over from other donors' samples.

The J gene is TRBJ2-7, the V gene TRBV6-1, with 10 bases fitting TRBD1. Germline V CDR1 and CDR2: MNHNS, SASEGT. The V segment lost 3 bases and the J segment 10 bases; nucleotides outside the gene matches: 12. This CDR3 is built from 15 residues. The CDR3 region has the DNA TGTGCCAGCAGTGATCGGACAGGGGGTTCCTACGTCCAGTACTTC. Amino acids: CASSDRTGGSYVQYF.

This clone was observed a handful of times. This may be a read error: a much more frequent sequence differs by one nucleotide. This chain uses TRBV9 with TRBJ2-3, with 7 nucleotides matching TRBD1. The CDR3 loop spans 15 amino acids. Germline lookup yields CDR1 SGDLS and CDR2 YYNGEE. The V and J ends lost 4 bases and 3 bases, in that order; junction bases with no gene match: 8. The DNA for the CDR3 is TGTGCCAGCAGCTTCCGGGACAGCCAAACAGATACGCAGTATTTT. Its protein is CASSFRDSQTDTQYF.

This clone was picked up many times. V gene TRBV18 combines with J gene TRBJ2-6; D is perhaps TRBD2 (6 bases). The V gene lost 3 bases and the J gene lost 0 bases, with 9 bases spanning the gap. Germline V gene sequence: CDR1 KGHSH, CDR2 LQKENI. This CDR3 comprises 16 residues. CDR3 sequence: CASSPGTFSGANVLTF. CDR3 nucleotide sequence: TGTGCCAGCTCACCTGGGACTTTCTCTGGGGCCAACGTCCTGACTTTC.

This clone was detected many times. This CDR3 is CASSLAGRGSSNYGYTF. As DNA, the CDR3 is TGTGCCAGCAGCTTAGCAGGCAGGGGATCGAGTAACTATGGCTACACCTTC. The genes are TRBV7-2 and TRBJ1-2, with a tentative D call TRBD1 (6 bases). Germline assignment: CDR1 SGHTA and CDR2 FQGNSA. The CDR3 is 17 residues long. V was cut by 0 bases and J by 1 base, with 15 bases left in between.

This clone was seen only a few times. The CDR3 region has the DNA TGTGCCAGCAGTCGGACCCGATCTAGCGGGGGGGCGGATACGCAGTATTTT. Its translation: CASSRTRSSGGADTQYF. The chain is built from TRBV6-5 and TRBJ2-3; 12 positions agree with TRBD2. Trimming at V came to 5 bases and at J to 6 bases, leaving 12 bases not matched to a gene. CDR3 length: 17 amino acids. CDR1 is MNHEY, CDR2 SVGAGI, per germline.

This clone was counted many times. CDR3 region: CASSDSTSAGELFF. Here the CDR3 DNA reads TGTGCCAGCAGTGATTCGACTAGCGCCGGGGAGCTGTTTTTT. The chain joins TRBV6-4 to TRBJ2-2; 8 bases are shared with TRBD2. CDR3 length: 14 residues. Germline-derived CDR1 and CDR2 are MRHNA and SNTAGT. V trimming: 3 bases; J trimming: 6 bases; junction bases outside the gene matches: 3.

The V and J genes are TRBV30 and TRBJ2-2; D not resolved. V was shortened by 0 bases and J by 5 bases, with 7 bases between the two germline ends. The CDR3 runs to 13 residues. Per the germline V gene, CDR1 is GTSNPN and CDR2 is SVGIG (reference sequence). DNA of the CDR3: TGTGCCTGGAGTGTAGTATATACCGGGGAGCTGTTTTTT. Translating it yields CAWSVVYTGELFF.

This clone turned up a few times. The chain couples TRBV25-1 to TRBJ2-7; tentatively, D is TRBD1 (5 bases). Germline V gene sequence: CDR1 MGHDK, CDR2 SYGVNS. Trimming took off 8 bases at V and 0 bases at J, with 8 bases between the two ends. The CDR3 runs 12 residues. The CDR3 here is CASYDSSYEQYF. CDR3 DNA sequence: TGTGCCAGCTATGACAGCTCCTACGAGCAGTACTTC.

Worth noting for this clone: This could be a read error, since a much larger clone is one nucleotide away. The sample has other DNA sequences that encode this CDR3 too. The J gene is TRBJ2-1, the V gene TRBV19; D is possibly TRBD1 or TRBD2 (5 bases each). Deletions cut 6 bases from V and 8 bases from J, with 17 bases between. Germline V gives CDR1 LNHDA, CDR2 SQIVND (reference sequence). CDR3 length equals 14 residues. CDR3 region: CASRNFGGPDEQFF. CDR3 nucleotide sequence: TGTGCCAGTAGGAACTTTGGGGGTCCCGATGAGCAGTTCTTC.

The genes are TRBV20-1 and TRBJ1-2, with no clear D. CDR1 is DFQATT, CDR2 SNEGSKA, per germline (reference sequence). This CDR3 has 14 residues. V lost 7 bases and J 3 bases, leaving 18 bases between the germline ends. CDR3 nucleotide sequence: TGCAGTGGCCTACACGGTGCAGATTACTATGGCTACACCTTC. Its protein is CSGLHGADYYGYTF.

Many counts were recorded for this clone. The CDR3 nucleotides read TGTGCCAGCAGCTTAGAGGGGGTTTGGGACACCGGGGAGCTGTTTTTT. Translating it yields CASSLEGVWDTGELFF. The J gene is TRBJ2-2, the V gene TRBV7-8, with a weak D call TRBD1 (6 bases). CDR3 length equals 16 residues. V gave up 1 base and J gave up 3 bases, with 12 bases separating them. The germline CDR1 and CDR2 sequences are SGHVS and FQNEAQ.

The sample holds many counts of this clone. The rearrangement joins TRBV20-1 to TRBJ1-1, with 8 bases identical to TRBD1. The CDR3 totals 16 residues. J lost 5 bases, V lost 5 bases, and 16 bases had no gene match. Germline assignment: CDR1 DFQATT and CDR2 SNEGSKA (reference sequence). This CDR3 is CSAQGFGTGEITEAFF. CDR3 bases: TGCAGTGCTCAAGGCTTCGGGACAGGCGAAATTACTGAAGCTTTCTTT.

In this sample, this clone turned up many times. The chain employs TRBV14 and TRBJ2-1; D not certain. The V end was cut by 0 bases, the J end by 9 bases, with 9 bases between. The CDR3 runs 13 residues. Germline values: CDR1 SGHDN, CDR2 FVKESK. The CDR3 is CASSQERWGEQFF. In DNA form, the CDR3 reads TGTGCCAGCAGCCAAGAAAGGTGGGGTGAGCAGTTCTTC.

In DNA form, the CDR3 reads TGTGCCAGCAGCGTAGGCCTGTACAGGGGTTATCTATACACAGATACGCAGTATTTT. It is translated as CASSVGLYRGYLYTDTQYF. The chain joins TRBV9 to TRBJ2-3; 7 nucleotides align to TRBD1. This CDR3 has 19 amino acids. V was clipped by 0 bases and J by 2 bases; unmatched bases: 15. Germline lookup yields CDR1 SGDLS and CDR2 YYNGEE.